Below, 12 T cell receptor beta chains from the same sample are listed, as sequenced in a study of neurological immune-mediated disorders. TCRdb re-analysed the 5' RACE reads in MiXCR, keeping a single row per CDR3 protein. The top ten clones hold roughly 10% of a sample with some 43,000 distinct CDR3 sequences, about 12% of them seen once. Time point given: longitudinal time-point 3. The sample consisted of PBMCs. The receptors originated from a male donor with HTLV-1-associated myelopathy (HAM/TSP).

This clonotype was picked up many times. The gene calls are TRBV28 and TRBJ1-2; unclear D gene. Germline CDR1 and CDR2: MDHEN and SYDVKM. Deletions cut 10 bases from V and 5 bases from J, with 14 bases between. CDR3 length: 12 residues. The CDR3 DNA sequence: TGTGCCATCGGGAACAGAGCTTATGGCTACACCTTC. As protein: CAIGNRAYGYTF.

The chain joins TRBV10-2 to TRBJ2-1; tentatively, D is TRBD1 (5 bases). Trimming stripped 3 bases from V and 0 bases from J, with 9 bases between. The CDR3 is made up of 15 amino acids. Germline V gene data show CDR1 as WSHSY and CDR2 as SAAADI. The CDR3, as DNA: TGCGCCAGCAGTGAAGACAGACTCTCCTACAATGAGCAGTTCTTC. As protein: CASSEDRLSYNEQFF.

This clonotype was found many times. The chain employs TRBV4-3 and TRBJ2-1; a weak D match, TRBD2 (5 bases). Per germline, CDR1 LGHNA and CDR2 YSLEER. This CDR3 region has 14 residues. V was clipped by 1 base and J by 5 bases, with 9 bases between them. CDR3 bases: TGCGCCAGCAGCCAAGGCTCTAGCCACAATGAGCAGTTCTTC. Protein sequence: CASSQGSSHNEQFF.

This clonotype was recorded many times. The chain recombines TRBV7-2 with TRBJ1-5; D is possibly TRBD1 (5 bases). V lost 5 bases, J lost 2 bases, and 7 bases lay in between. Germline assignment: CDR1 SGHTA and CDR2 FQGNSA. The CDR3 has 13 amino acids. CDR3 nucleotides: TGTGCCAGCAGCCCACAGGGCAATCAGCCCCAGCATTTT. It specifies CASSPQGNQPQHF.

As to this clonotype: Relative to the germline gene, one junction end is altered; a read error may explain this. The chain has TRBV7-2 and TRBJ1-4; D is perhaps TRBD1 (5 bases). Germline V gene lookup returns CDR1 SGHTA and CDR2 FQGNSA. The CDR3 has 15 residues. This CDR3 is CSSSGKTAQEEKLIF. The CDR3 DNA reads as TGTTCCAGCAGTGGTAAGACGGCACAGGAAGAAAAACTGATTTTT.

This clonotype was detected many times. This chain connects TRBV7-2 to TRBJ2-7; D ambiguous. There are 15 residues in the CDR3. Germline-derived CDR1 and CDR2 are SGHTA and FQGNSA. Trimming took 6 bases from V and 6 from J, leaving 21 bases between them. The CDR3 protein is CASSPDPKRVGEQYF. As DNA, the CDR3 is TGTGCCAGCAGTCCCGACCCCAAGAGAGTCGGCGAGCAGTACTTC.

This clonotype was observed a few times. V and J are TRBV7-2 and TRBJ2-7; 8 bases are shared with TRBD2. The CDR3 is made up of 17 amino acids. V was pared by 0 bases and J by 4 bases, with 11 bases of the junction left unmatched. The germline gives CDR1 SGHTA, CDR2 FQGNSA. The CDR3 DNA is TGTGCCAGCAGCTTAGCTGCCGGTGCGGGGGGTGCTTACGAGCAGTACTTC. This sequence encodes CASSLAAGAGGAYEQYF.

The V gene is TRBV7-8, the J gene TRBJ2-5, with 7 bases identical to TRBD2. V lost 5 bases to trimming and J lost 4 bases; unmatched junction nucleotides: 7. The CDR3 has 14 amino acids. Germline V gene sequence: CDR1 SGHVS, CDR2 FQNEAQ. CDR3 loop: CASSPRVAGETQYF. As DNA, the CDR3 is TGTGCCAGCAGCCCCCGAGTAGCGGGAGAGACCCAGTACTTC.

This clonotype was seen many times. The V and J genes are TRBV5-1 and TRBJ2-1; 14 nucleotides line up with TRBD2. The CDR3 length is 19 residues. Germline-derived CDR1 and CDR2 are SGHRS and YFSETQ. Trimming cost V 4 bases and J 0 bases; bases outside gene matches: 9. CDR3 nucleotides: TGCGCCAGCAGCATGGGACTAGCGGGGGCCCTTCGCTCCTACAATGAGCAGTTCTTC. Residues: CASSMGLAGALRSYNEQFF.

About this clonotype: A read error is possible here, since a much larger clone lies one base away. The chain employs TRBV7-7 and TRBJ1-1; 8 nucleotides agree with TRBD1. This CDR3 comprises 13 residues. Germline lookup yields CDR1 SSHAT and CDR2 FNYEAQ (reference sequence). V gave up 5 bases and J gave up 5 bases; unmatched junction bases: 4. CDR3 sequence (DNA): TGTGCCAGCAGCACCGACAGGGGTACTGAAGCTTTCTTT. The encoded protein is CASSTDRGTEAFF.

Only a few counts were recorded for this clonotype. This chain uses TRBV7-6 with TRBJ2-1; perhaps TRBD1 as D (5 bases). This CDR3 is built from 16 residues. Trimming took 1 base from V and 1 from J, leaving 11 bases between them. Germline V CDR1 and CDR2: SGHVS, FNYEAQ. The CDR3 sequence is CASSLEGKVSYNEQFF. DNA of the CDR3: TGTGCCAGCAGCTTAGAGGGGAAGGTGTCCTACAATGAGCAGTTCTTC. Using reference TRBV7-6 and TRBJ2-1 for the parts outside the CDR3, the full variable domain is GAGVSQSPRYKVTKRGQDVALRCDPISGHVSLYWYRQALGQGPEFLTYFNYEAQQDKSGLPNDRFSAERPEGSISTLTIQRTEQRDSAMYRCASSLEGKVSYNEQFFGPGTRLTVL.

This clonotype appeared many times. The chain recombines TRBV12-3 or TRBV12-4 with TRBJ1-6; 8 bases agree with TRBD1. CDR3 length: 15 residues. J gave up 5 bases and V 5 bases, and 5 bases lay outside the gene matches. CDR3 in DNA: TGTGCCAGCAGTCAAAAGACAGGGGATAATTCACCCCTCCACTTT. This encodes CASSQKTGDNSPLHF.